The clone carrying this T cell receptor (beta chain) rates as medium-sized. Amplifying TCR beta CDR3 involved multiplex PCR carried out with 32 V and 13 J primers. In TCRdb, the multiplex PCR reads were re-called with MiXCR into one record per CDR3 protein. In the table there are 2,500 to 3,000 distinct CDR3 sequences, roughly a quarter of which are singletons. Losses at the gene ends were 4 bases for V and 4 bases for J; bases not matched to a gene: 2. This CDR3 is 13 amino acids long. Germline loops: CDR1 LGHNA, CDR2 YNFKEQ. Template material comprised bulk tumor genomic DNA at around 600 ng per sample. Multiple biopsies spaced far apart were taken from each primary tumor during surgery. Enrolled patients presented with newly diagnosed, previously untreated non-small cell lung cancer and underwent curative surgery. This specimen comes from a study of immune heterogeneity within non-small cell lung tumors.

The clonotype was recovered from a man aged 55 to 69 with non-small cell lung cancer. The sample was lung tumor tissue. This chain connects TRBV4-2 to TRBJ2-3; 7 nucleotides agree with TRBD1. The CDR3 reads CASSRGGADTQYF. DNA for the CDR3: TGTGCCAGCAGCCGAGGGGGCGCAGATACGCAGTATTTT.